A single sample is the source of the 13 T cell receptor beta chains below, sequenced in a study of Ad26.COV2.S vaccination and SARS-CoV-2 variants. Treatment in this sample: roughly 19 received Ad26.COV2.S at low or high dose, single or two shots; roughly 5 received placebo; per-sample allocation not given. Sampling occurred on day 63 after the first vaccine or placebo injection. Here immunoSEQ multiplex PCR was the method, and the copy in TCRdb shows in-frame clones only, minus some. This table has nearly 400,000 clones, 75% to 90% appearing once. This specimen consisted of peripheral blood, obtained in a trial of Ad26.COV2.S vaccine versus placebo. Source of these receptors: a person between 18 and 65 years old who received the Ad26.COV2.S COVID-19 vaccine or a placebo.

This clone was seen only once. The chain carries TRBV6-5 and TRBJ1-4; TRBD1 matches at 9 bases. The CDR3 runs to 14 residues. V gave up 5 bases and J gave up 7 bases; unmatched junction bases: 5. Germline CDR1 and CDR2: MNHEY and SVGAGI. The CDR3 sequence: CASSNRGRGEKLFF. In DNA form, the CDR3 reads TGTGCCAGCAGTAACAGGGGGCGCGGTGAAAAACTGTTTTTT.

A note on this clone: Distinct nucleotide sequences in the sample also encode this CDR3. V gene TRBV27 combines with J gene TRBJ2-7, with D tentatively TRBD1 or TRBD2 (5 bases each). V was trimmed by 5 bases and J by 2 bases, leaving 13 bases between them. Germline V CDR1 and CDR2: MNHEY, SMNVEV (reference sequence). This CDR3 region has 14 residues. The CDR3 loop is CASSRGVPPYEQYF. In DNA form, the CDR3 reads TGTGCCAGCAGTCGAGGGGTCCCCCCCTACGAGCAGTACTTC.

The rearrangement links TRBV5-6 to TRBJ2-1; 8 nucleotides match TRBD1. This CDR3 contains 15 residues. The trim removed 4 bases at V and 5 bases at J, leaving 8 bases unmatched. CDR1 SGHDT and CDR2 YYEEEE come from the germline V gene. The CDR3 here is CASSAGTGYNNEQFF. CDR3 DNA sequence: TGTGCCAGCAGCGCGGGGACAGGTTACAACAATGAGCAGTTCTTC.

V usage is TRBV11-2 and J usage is TRBJ2-2; TRBD2 matches 13 bases. J gave up 3 bases and V 3 bases, and 7 bases lay outside the gene matches. This CDR3 region has 18 residues. Germline lookup yields CDR1 SGHAT and CDR2 FQNNGV. DNA for the CDR3: TGTGCCAGCAGCTTCACCTTCGGACTAGCGGGAGACACCGGGGAGCTGTTTTTT. Protein sequence: CASSFTFGLAGDTGELFF.

A remark on this clone: This may come from a read error, since a much larger clone is one base off. The chain carries TRBV28 and TRBJ2-7, with D unclear. From germline, CDR1 is MDHEN and CDR2 SYDVKM. This CDR3 has 11 residues. Trimming left V 6 bases short and J 2 bases short, with 5 bases between. As DNA, the CDR3 is TGTGCCAGCAGCGCCGCCTACGAGCAGTACTTC. It is translated as CASSAAYEQYF.

The chain uses TRBV5-1 and TRBJ2-1; TRBD2 matches 8 bases. J was trimmed by 9 bases and V by 4 bases; bases with no gene match: 12. Germline V gene sequence: CDR1 SGHRS, CDR2 YFSETQ. This CDR3 is built from 15 residues. CDR3 bases: TGCGCCAGCAGCGCAACTAGCGGCCAATCCTTTGAGCAGTTCTTC. Translated, it gives CASSATSGQSFEQFF.

This chain links TRBV11-1 with TRBJ2-1, with a weak D call TRBD2 (5 bases). Trimming removed 5 bases at V and 9 bases at J, with 14 bases between. The length of the CDR3 is 13 residues. Germline lookup yields CDR1 SGHAT and CDR2 FQDESV (reference sequence). This CDR3 is CASSAVSSAEQFF. The DNA for the CDR3 is TGTGCCAGCAGCGCTGTTAGTAGCGCTGAGCAGTTCTTC.

The chain recombines TRBV29-1 with TRBJ2-7; TRBD2 matches 10 bases. V gave up 3 bases and J gave up 4 bases; unmatched junction bases: 6. CDR3 length equals 14 residues. The V gene's germline CDR1 is SQVTM and CDR2 ANQGSEA. CDR3 loop: CSVETSGQGYEQYF. CDR3 DNA sequence: TGCAGCGTTGAGACTAGCGGGCAGGGATACGAGCAGTACTTC.

This chain joins TRBV30 and TRBJ2-7, with D possibly TRBD1 on 6 matching bases. V was trimmed by 6 bases and J by 0 bases, leaving 15 bases between them. The CDR3 totals 14 residues. CDR1 is GTSNPN, CDR2 SVGIG, per germline (reference sequence). The CDR3: CACGRTASSYEQYF. CDR3 nucleotide sequence: TGTGCCTGCGGAAGGACAGCGAGCTCCTACGAGCAGTACTTC.

This chain joins TRBV5-1 and TRBJ1-5; maybe TRBD1 (6 bases). The germline CDR1 and CDR2 sequences are SGHRS and YFSETQ. Trimming stripped 5 bases from V and 8 bases from J, with 14 bases between. The CDR3 sequence is 13 residues long. The chain's CDR3 is CASRTGIDEPQHF. As DNA, the CDR3 is TGCGCCAGCAGGACAGGAATCGACGAGCCCCAGCATTTT.

A few counts support this clone. The rearrangement links TRBV9 to TRBJ2-3; D unclear. V gave up 4 bases and J gave up 1 base, with 16 bases separating them. CDR3 length equals 16 residues. CDR1 and CDR2 (germline): SGDLS, YYNGEE. The CDR3 protein is CASSISTNRGTDTQYF. The CDR3 DNA is TGTGCCAGCAGCATTTCCACAAACCGAGGCACAGATACGCAGTATTTT.

The table lists this clone with a count of one. The chain carries TRBV14 and TRBJ2-7; tentatively, D is TRBD1 (5 bases). V lost 0 bases and J 2 bases, leaving 8 bases between the germline ends. From germline, CDR1 is SGHDN and CDR2 FVKESK. This CDR3 has 14 amino acids. The CDR3 loop is CASSQDLGAYEQYF. The CDR3 DNA is TGTGCCAGCAGCCAAGATCTAGGGGCCTACGAGCAGTACTTC. The variable domain in full, with the rest retrieved from reference TRBV14 and TRBJ2-7, is EAGVTQFPSHSVIEKGQTVTLRCDPISGHDNLYWYRRVMGKEIKFLLHFVKESKQDESGMPNNRFLAERTGGTYSTLKVQPAELEDSGVYFCASSQDLGAYEQYFGPGTRLTVT.

This chain uses TRBV11-3 with TRBJ1-1; D is unresolved. This CDR3 has 15 amino acids. CDR1 is SGHNT and CDR2 is YENEEA in the germline V gene. V lost 0 bases and J 4 bases, leaving 12 bases between the germline ends. The CDR3 here is CASSLEGGSPTEAFF. CDR3 DNA: TGTGCCAGCAGCTTAGAAGGTGGCAGTCCCACTGAAGCTTTCTTT.